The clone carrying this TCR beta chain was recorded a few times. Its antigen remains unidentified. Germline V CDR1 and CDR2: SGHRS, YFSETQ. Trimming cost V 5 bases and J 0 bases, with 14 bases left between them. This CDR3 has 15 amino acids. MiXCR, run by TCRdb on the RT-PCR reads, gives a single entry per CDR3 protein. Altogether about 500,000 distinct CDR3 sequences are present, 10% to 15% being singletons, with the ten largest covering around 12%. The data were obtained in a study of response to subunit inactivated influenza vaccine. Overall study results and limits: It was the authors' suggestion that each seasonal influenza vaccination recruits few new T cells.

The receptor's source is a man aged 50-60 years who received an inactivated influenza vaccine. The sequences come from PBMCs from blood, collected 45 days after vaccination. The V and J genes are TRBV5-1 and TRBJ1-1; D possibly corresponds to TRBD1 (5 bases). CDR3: CASRPSPGLNTEAFF. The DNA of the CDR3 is TGCGCCAGCAGGCCTTCTCCGGGACTGAACACTGAAGCTTTCTTT.